What follows are 15 T cell receptor beta chains derived from one specimen sequenced in a study of T cells after yellow fever vaccination. MiXCR, run by TCRdb on the 5' RACE reads, gives a single entry per CDR3 protein. The top ten clones hold less than 30% of a sample with roughly 120,000 distinct CDR3 sequences, approximately 8.4% of them seen once. This material consisted of CD8+ T cells sorted from PBMCs, taken 45 days after the yellow fever booster vaccination. Receptor source: a man younger than 40 who received the YFV17D yellow fever vaccine.

A word on this clonotype: A single base separates this from a much larger clone, so it may be a read error. The CDR3 bases are TGTGACAGCAGCTTAGCTGGGGGCCCAGACACAGATACGCAGTATTTT. Translating gives CDSSLAGGPDTDTQYF. The chain carries TRBV7-9 and TRBJ2-3, with D possibly being TRBD1 (6 bases). Germline CDR1 is SEHNR and CDR2 is FQNEAQ (reference sequence). The CDR3 extends over 16 amino acids.

This clonotype appeared many times. The genes are TRBV7-2 and TRBJ1-5; 7 positions match TRBD1. Germline trimming cut 6 bases from V and 4 bases from J; bases unmatched to any gene: 3. Germline V gene lookup returns CDR1 SGHTA and CDR2 FQGNSA. The CDR3 has 13 residues. The CDR3 sequence is CASSYRGNQPQHF. CDR3 nucleotide sequence: TGTGCCAGCAGTTACAGGGGTAATCAGCCCCAGCATTTT.

The V call is TRBV7-9, the J call TRBJ2-3; 12 positions match TRBD2. Germline V lookup: CDR1 SEHNR, CDR2 FQNEAQ (reference sequence). Germline trimming cut 5 bases from V and 12 bases from J; bases unmatched to any gene: 18. The CDR3 has 17 residues. The CDR3 loop is CASSTPREGLAGGQQYF. In nucleotides, the CDR3 is TGTGCCAGCAGCACCCCCCGCGAGGGGCTAGCGGGAGGGCAACAGTATTTT.

This clonotype was observed many times. This chain joins TRBV5-6 and TRBJ2-3; D unresolved. CDR3 length equals 14 residues. CDR1 is SGHDT, CDR2 YYEEEE, per germline. With 0 bases removed from V and 0 bases from J, the gap between germline ends came to 5 bases. Here the CDR3 DNA reads TGTGCCAGCAGCTTGGGCGCTAGCACAGATACGCAGTATTTT. Its translation: CASSLGASTDTQYF.

This clonotype was picked up many times. The chain joins TRBV18 to TRBJ1-4; D is uncertain. The CDR3 sequence is 12 residues long. Trimming removed 2 bases at V and 7 bases at J, with 5 bases between. Germline V gene sequence: CDR1 KGHSH, CDR2 LQKENI. Here the CDR3 reads CASSPNLEKLFF. In nucleotides, the CDR3 is TGTGCCAGCTCACCAAACCTTGAAAAACTGTTTTTT.

In this sample, this clonotype turned up many times. This chain links TRBV5-1 with TRBJ2-5; D gene unclear. CDR1 SGHRS and CDR2 YFSETQ come from the germline V gene. V was pared by 1 base and J by 5 bases, with 15 bases between. The length of the CDR3 is 15 residues. The CDR3 nucleotides are TGCGCCAGCAGCTTGCGGCGCCTCGTGGGTGAGACCCAGTACTTC. It codes for CASSLRRLVGETQYF.

This clonotype showed up many times. The chain couples TRBV20-1 to TRBJ2-7, with D possibly matching TRBD1 (6 bases). The ends were cut back, 5 bases at V and 2 bases at J, with 16 bases in the middle. From germline, CDR1 is DFQATT and CDR2 SNEGSKA (reference sequence). The CDR3 runs 14 residues. The chain's CDR3 is CSAPQFAGAYEQYF. The CDR3 DNA follows: TGCAGTGCTCCCCAGTTTGCAGGGGCCTACGAGCAGTACTTC.

This clonotype came up a few times. The CDR3 region is CASSQDTPRSSYNEQFF. The CDR3 nucleotides read TGCGCCAGCAGCCAAGATACCCCGCGGAGCTCCTACAATGAGCAGTTCTTC. This chain links TRBV4-3 with TRBJ2-1; D uncertain. CDR3 length: 17 amino acids. With 0 bases removed from V and 0 bases from J, the gap between germline ends came to 12 bases. Germline-derived CDR1 and CDR2 are LGHNA and YSLEER.

This clonotype was observed at least ten times. CDR3 nucleotide sequence: TGTGCCAGCAGCGCCAGGGAGAGTGGGACCCAGTACTTC. Translation: CASSARESGTQYF. The V call is TRBV6-5, the J call TRBJ2-5; D tentatively reads TRBD1 or TRBD2 (5 bases each). This CDR3 spans 13 amino acids. Germline CDR1 is MNHEY and CDR2 is SVGAGI. V was shortened by 6 bases and J by 7 bases, with 15 bases between the two germline ends.

The sample holds many counts of this clonotype. The genes are TRBV7-9 and TRBJ1-1; D is perhaps TRBD1 (6 bases). Trimming took off 5 bases at V and 5 bases at J, with 12 bases between the two ends. The CDR3 sequence is 13 residues long. CDR1 SEHNR and CDR2 FQNEAQ come from the germline V gene (reference sequence). The CDR3 coding sequence is TGTGCCAGCAGCCCACAGGGAATAACTGAAGCTTTCTTT. Residues: CASSPQGITEAFF.

The table lists this clonotype with a few counts. The chain is built from TRBV6-2 or TRBV6-3 and TRBJ2-1; possibly TRBD2 for D (5 bases). V was cut by 8 bases and J by 6 bases, with 20 bases left in between. The CDR3 totals 15 residues. Germline CDR1 and CDR2: MNHEY and SVGEGT. The CDR3 sequence: CASEDPWGVANEQFF. DNA of the CDR3: TGTGCCAGCGAGGACCCTTGGGGAGTAGCCAATGAGCAGTTCTTC.

This chain joins TRBV2 and TRBJ2-1, with no clear D. V was cut by 8 bases and J by 12 bases, with 11 bases left in between. The V gene's germline CDR1 is SNHLY and CDR2 FYNNEI. This CDR3 contains 10 residues. CDR3 DNA: TGTGCCAGCGGAACCCCTGTGCAGTTCTTC. Encoded protein: CASGTPVQFF.

This clonotype came up a few times. The rearrangement links TRBV5-1 to TRBJ1-1; D possibly corresponds to TRBD1 (5 bases). The CDR3 runs 16 residues. V was cut by 3 bases and J by 0 bases, with 15 bases left in between. The V gene's germline CDR1 is SGHRS and CDR2 YFSETQ. The CDR3 reads CASSSAPGTMNTEAFF. In nucleotides, the CDR3 is TGCGCCAGCAGCTCGGCACCGGGGACCATGAACACTGAAGCTTTCTTT.

This clonotype was seen ten or more times. This chain uses TRBV20-1 with TRBJ2-3, with D unclear. CDR3 length: 14 amino acids. V dropped 1 base and J dropped 2 bases, with 10 bases sitting between them. CDR1 and CDR2 from the germline V gene are DFQATT and SNEGSKA (reference sequence). The chain's CDR3 is CSARGGFFTDTQYF. The CDR3, as DNA: TGCAGTGCTAGAGGCGGTTTCTTCACAGATACGCAGTATTTT.

This clonotype was detected many times. The chain carries TRBV5-1 and TRBJ2-7; 10 bases match TRBD2. Trimming removed 2 bases from V and 3 bases from J; junction bases left unmatched: 5. The CDR3 extends over 15 amino acids. Germline CDR1 and CDR2: SGHRS and YFSETQ. CDR3 loop: CASSFGLAVVYEQYF. DNA for the CDR3: TGCGCCAGCAGCTTCGGACTAGCGGTGGTCTACGAGCAGTACTTC.